This T cell receptor (beta chain) was documented in a study of post-analysis software for immune sequencing data. In regard to this clonotype: This may come from a read error, since a much larger clone is one base off.

Prepared libraries of TCR beta cDNA carried unique molecular identifiers. There were roughly 0.95 to 10 million T cells, and 450,000 to 550,000 cDNA molecules came from them. In TCRdb, the PCR reads were re-called with MiXCR into one record per CDR3 protein. The table shows roughly 160,000 distinct CDR3 sequences, with roughly 34% occurring only once. The sequenced sample was blood, obtained after autologous hematopoietic stem cell transplantation. The receptor was derived from a girl between 5 and 17 years old with multiple sclerosis.

Here the CDR3 reads CARAQGDNQPQHF. The CDR3 DNA sequence: TGTGCCCGGGCCCAGGGAGACAATCAGCCCCAGCATTTT. This chain links TRBV30 with TRBJ1-5; a weak D match, TRBD1 (5 bases). CDR3 size: 13 residues. Germline values: CDR1 GTSNPN, CDR2 SVGIG (reference sequence). Trimming shortened V by 8 bases and J by 3 bases, and 14 bases separated the two germline ends.